The clone carrying this TCR beta chain was observed many times. TCRdb called the 5' RACE reads again in MiXCR, with one record for every CDR3 protein. Of about 59,000 distinct CDR3 sequences in the sample, 13% were seen once. These data are taken from a study of early T cells in non-severe SARS-CoV-2 infection. Germline loops: CDR1 SGHDT, CDR2 YYEEEE. This CDR3 is built from 14 residues. Trimming pared 2 bases from V and 9 bases from J, leaving 17 bases between. This material consisted of whole blood, taken at baseline. The chain is built from TRBV5-6 and TRBJ1-2; D is unresolved. The source is an adult who was a healthcare worker with PCR-confirmed SARS-CoV-2 infection or an uninfected control (not recorded which). The CDR3 reads CASSFPPGFSSYTF. In DNA, the CDR3 is TGTGCCAGCAGCTTTCCCCCGGGGTTCTCCAGCTACACCTTC.